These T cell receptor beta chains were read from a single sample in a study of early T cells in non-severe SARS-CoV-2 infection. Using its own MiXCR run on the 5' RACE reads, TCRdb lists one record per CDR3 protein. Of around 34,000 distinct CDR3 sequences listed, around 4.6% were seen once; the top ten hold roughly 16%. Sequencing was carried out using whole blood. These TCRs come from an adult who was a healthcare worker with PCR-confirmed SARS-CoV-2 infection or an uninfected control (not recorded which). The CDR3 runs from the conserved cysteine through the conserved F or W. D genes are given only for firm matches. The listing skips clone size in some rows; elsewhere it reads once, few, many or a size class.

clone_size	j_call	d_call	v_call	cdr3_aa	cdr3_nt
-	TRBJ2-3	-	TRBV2	CASSVGGITDTQYF	TGTGCCAGCAGTGTTGGGGGGATCACAGATACGCAGTATTTT
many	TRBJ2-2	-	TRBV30	CAWSPSSGELFF	TGTGCCTGGAGTCCTTCGTCCGGGGAGCTGTTTTTT
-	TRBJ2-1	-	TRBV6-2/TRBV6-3	CASSHPGLNEQFF	TGTGCCAGCAGCCACCCGGGCCTCAATGAGCAGTTCTTC
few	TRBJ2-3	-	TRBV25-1	CASSGTPSSDTQYF	TGTGCCAGCAGTGGGACACCTTCGTCAGATACGCAGTATTTT
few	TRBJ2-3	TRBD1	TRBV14	CASSLTGGTQYF	TGTGCCAGCAGCTTAACAGGGGGTACGCAGTATTTT
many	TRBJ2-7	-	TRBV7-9	CASSLEHTEQYF	TGTGCCAGCAGCTTAGAGCATACCGAGCAGTACTTC
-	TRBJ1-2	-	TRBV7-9	CASSLLPDGYTF	TGTGCCAGCAGCTTATTGCCCGATGGCTACACCTTC
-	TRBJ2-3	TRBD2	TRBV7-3	CASSLTVRGASDTQYF	TGTGCCAGCAGCTTAACGGTGCGGGGGGCTTCAGATACGCAGTATTTT
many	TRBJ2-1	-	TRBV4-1	CASGGAPYNEQFF	TGCGCCAGCGGCGGGGCCCCCTACAATGAGCAGTTCTTC
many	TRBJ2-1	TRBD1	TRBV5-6	CASSPTGGDEQFF	TGTGCCAGCAGTCCGACAGGGGGCGATGAGCAGTTCTTC
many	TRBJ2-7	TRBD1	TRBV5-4	CASSANPGQTYEQYF	TGTGCCAGCAGCGCCAACCCGGGACAGACCTACGAGCAGTACTTC
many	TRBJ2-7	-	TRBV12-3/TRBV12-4	CASSLNRVEQYF	TGTGCCAGCAGTCTCAACCGAGTCGAGCAGTACTTC
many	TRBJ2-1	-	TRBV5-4	CASSLAAGGDNEQFF	TGTGCCAGCAGCTTGGCGGCAGGGGGGGACAATGAGCAGTTCTTC
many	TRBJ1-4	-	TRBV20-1	CSAYGAGSSEKLFF	TGCAGTGCTTACGGGGCAGGATCAAGTGAAAAACTGTTTTTT
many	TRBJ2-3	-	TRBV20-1	CSARDPGTDTQYF	TGCAGTGCTAGAGACCCCGGCACAGATACGCAGTATTTT
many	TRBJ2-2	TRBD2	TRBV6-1	CASIPWGAGGSTGELFF	TGTGCCAGCATCCCCTGGGGAGCGGGGGGGAGCACCGGGGAGCTGTTTTTT
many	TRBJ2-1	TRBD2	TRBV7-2	CASSLLAVTYNEQFF	TGTGCCAGCAGCTTACTAGCGGTCACCTACAATGAGCAGTTCTTC